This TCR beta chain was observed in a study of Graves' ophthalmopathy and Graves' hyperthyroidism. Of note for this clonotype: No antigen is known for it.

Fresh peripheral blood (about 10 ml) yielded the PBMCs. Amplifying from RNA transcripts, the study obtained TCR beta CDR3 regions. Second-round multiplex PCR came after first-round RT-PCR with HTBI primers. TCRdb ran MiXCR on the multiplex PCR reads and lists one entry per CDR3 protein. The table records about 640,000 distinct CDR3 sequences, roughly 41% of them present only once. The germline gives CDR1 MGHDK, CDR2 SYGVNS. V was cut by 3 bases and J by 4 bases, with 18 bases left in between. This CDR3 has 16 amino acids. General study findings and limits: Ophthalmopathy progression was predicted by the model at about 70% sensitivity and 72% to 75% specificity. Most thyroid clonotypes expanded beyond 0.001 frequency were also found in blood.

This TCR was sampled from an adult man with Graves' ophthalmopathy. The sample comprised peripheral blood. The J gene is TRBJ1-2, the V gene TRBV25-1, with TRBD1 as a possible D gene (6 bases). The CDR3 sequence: CASSDDRTAFGYGYTF. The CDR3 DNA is TGTGCCAGCAGTGATGATCGGACAGCTTTCGGCTATGGCTACACCTTC.